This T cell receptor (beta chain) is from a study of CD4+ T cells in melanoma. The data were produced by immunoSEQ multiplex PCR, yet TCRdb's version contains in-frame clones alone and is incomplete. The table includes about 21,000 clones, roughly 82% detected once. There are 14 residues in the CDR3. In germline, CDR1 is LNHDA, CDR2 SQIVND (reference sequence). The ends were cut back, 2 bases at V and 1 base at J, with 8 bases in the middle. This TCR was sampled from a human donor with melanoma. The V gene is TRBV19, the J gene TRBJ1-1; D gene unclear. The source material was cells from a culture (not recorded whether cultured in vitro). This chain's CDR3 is CASSISGRNTEAFF. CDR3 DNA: TGTGCCAGTAGTATATCGGGGAGGAACACTGAAGCTTTCTTT.